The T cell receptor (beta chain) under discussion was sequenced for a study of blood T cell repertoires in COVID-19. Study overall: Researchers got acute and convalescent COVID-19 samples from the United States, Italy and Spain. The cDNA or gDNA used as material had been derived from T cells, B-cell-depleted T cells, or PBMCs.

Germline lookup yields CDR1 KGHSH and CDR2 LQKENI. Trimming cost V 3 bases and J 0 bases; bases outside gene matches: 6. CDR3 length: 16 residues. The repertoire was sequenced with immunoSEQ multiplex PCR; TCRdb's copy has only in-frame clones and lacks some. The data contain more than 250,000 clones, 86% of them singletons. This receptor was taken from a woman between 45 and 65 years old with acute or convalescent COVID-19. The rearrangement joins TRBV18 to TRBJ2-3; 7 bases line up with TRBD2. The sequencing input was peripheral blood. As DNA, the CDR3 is TGTGCCAGCTCACCGGTGGGTAGCGGGAGCACAGATACGCAGTATTTT. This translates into CASSPVGSGSTDTQYF.